The next 11 T cell receptor beta chains were all read from a single sample in a study of early T cells in non-severe SARS-CoV-2 infection. One entry per CDR3 protein results from TCRdb running MiXCR on the 5' RACE reads. The sample carries 54,000 or so distinct CDR3 sequences, 10% to 15% recorded once. The source material was whole blood. The receptors derive from an adult who was a healthcare worker with PCR-confirmed SARS-CoV-2 infection or an uninfected control (not recorded which).

V usage is TRBV12-3 or TRBV12-4 and J usage is TRBJ2-3; TRBD1 is a possible D gene (6 bases). The CDR3 covers 12 residues. V gave up 8 bases and J gave up 6 bases, with 12 bases separating them. In DNA, the CDR3 is TGTGCCAGCTCCTCAGGGGTGGATACGCAGTATTTT. As protein: CASSSGVDTQYF.

The gene calls are TRBV6-5 and TRBJ2-3; TRBD2 agrees at 10 bases. Trimming cost V 6 bases and J 6 bases; bases outside gene matches: 6. This CDR3 spans 14 amino acids. Germline CDR1 reads MNHEY; CDR2 reads SVGAGI. The CDR3 loop is CASSLYSGGDTQYF. The CDR3 DNA reads as TGTGCCAGCAGCCTCTATAGCGGGGGGGATACGCAGTATTTT.

This clonotype appeared a few times. This sequence joins TRBV20-1 and TRBJ2-5; D not certain. This CDR3 spans 13 amino acids. V lost 6 bases and J 2 bases, leaving 13 bases between the germline ends. The germline V gene encodes CDR1 DFQATT and CDR2 SNEGSKA (reference sequence). The CDR3 sequence is CSALEIQQETQYF. For the CDR3, the DNA is TGCAGTGCCCTGGAAATACAACAAGAGACCCAGTACTTC.

This clonotype was counted between two and nine times. The chain employs TRBV20-1 and TRBJ2-5; D may be TRBD1 or TRBD2 (5 bases each). Germline V CDR1 and CDR2: DFQATT, SNEGSKA (reference sequence). The CDR3 has 11 residues. CDR3: CSVRGQETQYF. DNA for the CDR3: TGCAGCGTGAGGGGCCAAGAGACCCAGTACTTC.

This clonotype was seen ten or more times. J is TRBJ1-1 and V is TRBV30; D not resolved. Germline CDR1 GTSNPN, CDR2 SVGIG (reference sequence). V lost 3 bases and J 1 base, leaving 18 bases between the germline ends. The CDR3 loop spans 16 amino acids. In nucleotides, the CDR3 is TGTGCCTGGAGGCCAGCAGTTAACTTACAGAACACTGAAGCTTTCTTT. Its protein is CAWRPAVNLQNTEAFF.

This clonotype was detected ten times or more. The chain is built from TRBV7-8 and TRBJ1-1; TRBD1 matches at 8 bases. This CDR3 is built from 15 residues. Trimming cost V 5 bases and J 0 bases; bases outside gene matches: 5. Per germline, CDR1 SGHVS and CDR2 FQNEAQ. CDR3 loop: CASSPPGGLNTEAFF. The CDR3 DNA sequence: TGTGCCAGCAGCCCGCCAGGGGGCCTGAACACTGAAGCTTTCTTT.

This clonotype was picked up many times. V is TRBV7-2 and J is TRBJ2-7; no definite D call. Deletions cut 4 bases from V and 4 bases from J, with 11 bases between. The CDR3 runs 13 residues. Germline V gives CDR1 SGHTA, CDR2 FQGNSA. The CDR3 DNA is TGTGCCAGCAGCTCCCGGGTCCTATACGAGCAGTACTTC. This encodes CASSSRVLYEQYF.

The chain combines TRBV28 with TRBJ2-7; D unresolved. Germline V gives CDR1 MDHEN, CDR2 SYDVKM. Trimming took 5 bases from V and 2 from J, leaving 13 bases between them. This CDR3 spans 14 amino acids. In nucleotides, the CDR3 is TGTGCCAGCAGTCTACGACCCCCTCCCTACGAGCAGTACTTC. This sequence encodes CASSLRPPPYEQYF.

This clonotype was seen many times. This chain joins TRBV7-9 and TRBJ2-5; 11 bases are shared with TRBD1. The trim removed 0 bases at V and 4 bases at J, leaving 4 bases unmatched. The CDR3 is made up of 16 amino acids. Germline V lookup: CDR1 SEHNR, CDR2 FQNEAQ (reference sequence). The DNA of the CDR3 is TGTGCCAGCAGCTTAGCTGGACAGGGGGCTTCAGAGACCCAGTACTTC. It is translated as CASSLAGQGASETQYF.

This clonotype was counted only a few times. The rearrangement uses TRBV7-2 and TRBJ2-3; 7 bases fit TRBD1. The trim removed 1 base at V and 5 bases at J, leaving 6 bases unmatched. Per the germline V gene, CDR1 is SGHTA and CDR2 is FQGNSA. The CDR3 runs 15 residues. The CDR3 is CASSLVSGTEDTQYF. The CDR3 DNA follows: TGTGCCAGCAGCTTAGTGTCAGGGACAGAAGATACGCAGTATTTT.

This clonotype came up many times. The genes are TRBV29-1 and TRBJ2-7; tentative D call: TRBD1 (6 bases). Looked up from germline, CDR1 is SQVTM and CDR2 is ANQGSEA. The V and J ends lost 1 base and 2 bases respectively, with 15 bases between them. This CDR3 comprises 15 residues. Here the CDR3 reads CSVEGPGQIAYEQYF. The CDR3 DNA reads TGCAGCGTTGAAGGCCCGGGACAAATCGCCTACGAGCAGTACTTC.